Listed below are T cell receptor beta chains from one sample, sequenced in a study of beta chain features in type 1 diabetes. TCRdb's table, derived via immunoSEQ multiplex PCR, lists solely in-frame clones and lacks some. This table has about 160,000 clones, 6.5% to 10% appearing once. The sequenced material came from central memory CD4+ T cells from blood. The receptors were sampled from a woman between 18 and 30 years old with type 1 diabetes. Each CDR3 is given with its conserved first and last residue. A D gene is named only where the DNA matches it firmly. Part of the rows lack a size; the others show once, few, many or a class for expanded clones.

D gene: -; V gene: TRBV7-2; clone size: -; J gene: TRBJ1-5; CDR3 DNA: TGTGCCAGCAGCCCTACCAACAATCAGCCCCAGCATTTT; CDR3 protein: CASSPTNNQPQHF
D gene: TRBD2; V gene: TRBV11-2; clone size: -; J gene: TRBJ2-3; CDR3 DNA: TGTGCCAGCAGCTCAGGGACTAGCGGGGATATAGATACGCAGTATTTT; CDR3 protein: CASSSGTSGDIDTQYF
D gene: -; V gene: TRBV4-3; clone size: -; J gene: TRBJ2-1; CDR3 DNA: TGCGCCAGCAGCCAAGATTCCTCCTTGGAGCAGTTCTTC; CDR3 protein: CASSQDSSLEQFF
D gene: -; V gene: TRBV11-2; clone size: few; J gene: TRBJ2-7; CDR3 DNA: TGTGCCAGCAGCTCCCAAGGGGGGGCTCCTAACGAGCAGTACTTC; CDR3 protein: CASSSQGGAPNEQYF
D gene: -; V gene: TRBV5-1; clone size: few; J gene: TRBJ2-1; CDR3 DNA: TGCGCCAGCAGCCTTCAGGCATTATCTGCCTACAATGAGCAGTTCTTC; CDR3 protein: CASSLQALSAYNEQFF
D gene: -; V gene: TRBV18; clone size: -; J gene: TRBJ1-1; CDR3 DNA: TGTGCCAGCTCACCAATAACAGTGAACACTGAAGCTTTCTTT; CDR3 protein: CASSPITVNTEAFF
D gene: -; V gene: TRBV25-1; clone size: -; J gene: TRBJ2-5; CDR3 DNA: TGTGCCAGCAGTGTCTGGGGGGGCACAGGTCAAGAGACCCAGTACTTC; CDR3 protein: CASSVWGGTGQETQYF
D gene: -; V gene: TRBV30; clone size: -; J gene: TRBJ2-2; CDR3 DNA: TGTGCCTGGAGTCAGGGGGGCCCCGGGGAGCTGTTTTTT; CDR3 protein: CAWSQGGPGELFF
D gene: TRBD1; V gene: TRBV12-5; clone size: -; J gene: TRBJ2-1; CDR3 DNA: TGTGCTAGTGGTACTGGACAGGGTATCAATGAGCAGTTCTTC; CDR3 protein: CASGTGQGINEQFF
D gene: -; V gene: TRBV5-1; clone size: -; J gene: TRBJ2-3; CDR3 DNA: TGCGCCAGCAGCTTGGCCATCCCCCCAGATACGCAGTATTTT; CDR3 protein: CASSLAIPPDTQYF